The sequence of this T cell receptor beta chain was determined in a study of beta chain features in type 1 diabetes. Overall study results and limits: Shorter TCRB CDR3s, moderately but significantly so, marked every one of the four CD4+ subsets in Type 1 diabetes patients. Compared with healthy donors, patients appeared to share more similar naive, central memory and regulatory TCRB repertoires.

Via the markers CD45RO/CCR7/CD25/CD127/CD95/CD27, stem cell-like memory, regulatory, central memory and naive CD4+ cells were sorted. Isolated RNA was reverse transcribed in full, so expressed TCRB transcripts were sequenced. Generated by immunoSEQ multiplex PCR, the TCRdb table keeps only in-frame clones and is missing some. The sample consists of 810,000 or so clones, about a sixth of them appearing once. Germline V gene data show CDR1 as SGHRS and CDR2 as YFSETQ. CDR3 length equals 15 residues. V shed 4 bases and J shed 0 bases, with 13 bases lying between them. There are a few counts of this clone. The antigen remains undetermined.

This TCR was recovered from a woman aged 18 to 35 in good health. The rearrangement uses TRBV5-1 and TRBJ1-2; D remains ambiguous. Source material: naive CD4+ T cells from blood. The DNA for the CDR3 is TGCGCCAGCAGCCCCTACGGAGAAACTAACTATGGCTACACCTTC. Its translation is CASSPYGETNYGYTF.